The TCR beta chain under discussion was sequenced for a study of T cell responses to AZD1222 COVID-19 vaccine. Study findings and constraints: Donors were mostly white British, more females; clonal diversity possibly underestimated.

This clone turned up a few times. Its antigen is currently unknown. Sequenced by immunoSEQ multiplex PCR; TCRdb stores in-frame clones only, minus some. The repertoire includes fewer than 110,000 clones, more than 75% of them detected once, and roughly 10% sits in the top ten. The CDR3 totals 13 residues. V lost 5 bases, J lost 1 base, and 9 bases lay in between. Germline V gene lookup returns CDR1 SGHRS and CDR2 YFSETQ. The rearrangement uses TRBV5-1 and TRBJ1-1; perhaps TRBD1 as D (6 bases). This sequence was found in an adult who received the AZD1222 COVID-19 vaccine. The sample was peripheral blood, taken 28 days after the second AZD1222 dose. The CDR3, as DNA: TGCGCCAGCAGGGGGGGACAGAACACTGAAGCTTTCTTT. Its protein product is CASRGGQNTEAFF.